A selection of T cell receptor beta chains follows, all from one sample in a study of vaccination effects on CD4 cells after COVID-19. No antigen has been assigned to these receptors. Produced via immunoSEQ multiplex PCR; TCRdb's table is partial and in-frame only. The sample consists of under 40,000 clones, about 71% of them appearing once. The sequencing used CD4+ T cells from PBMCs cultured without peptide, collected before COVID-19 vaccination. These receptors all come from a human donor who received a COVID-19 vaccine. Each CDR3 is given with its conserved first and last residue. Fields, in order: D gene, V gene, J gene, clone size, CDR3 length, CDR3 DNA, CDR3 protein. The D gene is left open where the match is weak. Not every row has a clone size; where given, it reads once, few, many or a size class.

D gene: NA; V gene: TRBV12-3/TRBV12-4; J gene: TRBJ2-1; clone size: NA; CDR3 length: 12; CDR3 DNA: TGTGCCAGCAGTTTTGTTCGTAATGAGCAGTTCTTC; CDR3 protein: CASSFVRNEQFF
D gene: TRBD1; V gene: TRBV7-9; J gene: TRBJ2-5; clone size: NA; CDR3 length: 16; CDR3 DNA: TGTGCCAGCAGCTCCCGCCGGGACAGGGGTTCCGAGACCCAGTACTTC; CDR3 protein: CASSSRRDRGSETQYF
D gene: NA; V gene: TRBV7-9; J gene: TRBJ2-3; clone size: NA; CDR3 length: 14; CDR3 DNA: TGTGCCAGCAGCTTAAGGGGAAGCACAGATACGCAGTATTTT; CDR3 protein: CASSLRGSTDTQYF
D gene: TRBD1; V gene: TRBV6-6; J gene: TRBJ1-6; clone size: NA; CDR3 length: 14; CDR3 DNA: TGTGCCAGCACCGTCGACAGGGGGAATTCACCCCTCCACTTT; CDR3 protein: CASTVDRGNSPLHF
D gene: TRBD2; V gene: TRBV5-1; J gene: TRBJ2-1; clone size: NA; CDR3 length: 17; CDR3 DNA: TGCGCCAGCAGCTTGGCCAGCTCGGGAGGGCAATACAATGAGCAGTTCTTC; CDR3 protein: CASSLASSGGQYNEQFF
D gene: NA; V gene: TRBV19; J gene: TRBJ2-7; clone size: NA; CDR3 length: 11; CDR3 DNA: TGTGCCAGTAGTATAGCTGGAGAGCAGTACTTC; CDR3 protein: CASSIAGEQYF
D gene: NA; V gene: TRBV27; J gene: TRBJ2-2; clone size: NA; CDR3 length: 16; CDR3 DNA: TGTGCCAGCAGTTTACAGGCAGACCTGAACACCGGGGAGCTGTTTTTT; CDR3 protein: CASSLQADLNTGELFF
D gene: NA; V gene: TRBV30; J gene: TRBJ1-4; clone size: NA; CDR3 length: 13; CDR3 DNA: TGTGCCCTTCAGACAGGACCTAATGAAAAACTGTTTTTT; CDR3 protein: CALQTGPNEKLFF
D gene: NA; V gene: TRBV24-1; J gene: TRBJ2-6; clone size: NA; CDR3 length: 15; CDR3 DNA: TGTGCCACCAGTGATCCACGTCCTGGGGCCAACGTCCTGACTTTC; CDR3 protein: CATSDPRPGANVLTF
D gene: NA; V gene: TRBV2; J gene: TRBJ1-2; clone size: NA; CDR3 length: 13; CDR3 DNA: TGTGCCAGCAGTGAAGCGGAGGTGGGCGGCTACACCTTC; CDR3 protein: CASSEAEVGGYTF
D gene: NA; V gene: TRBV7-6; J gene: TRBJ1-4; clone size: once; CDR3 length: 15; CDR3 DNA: TGTGCCAGCAGCTTATATGGGGGAATTAATGAAAAACTGTTTTTT; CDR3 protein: CASSLYGGINEKLFF
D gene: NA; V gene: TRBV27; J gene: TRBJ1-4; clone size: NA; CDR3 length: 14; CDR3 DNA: TGTGCCAGCAGCTCGAGGACCACTAATGAAAAACTGTTTTTT; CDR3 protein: CASSSRTTNEKLFF
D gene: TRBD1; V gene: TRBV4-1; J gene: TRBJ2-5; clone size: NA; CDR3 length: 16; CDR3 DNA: TGCGCCAGCAGCCAAGAAGCAGGGGGTAGGCAAGAGACCCAGTACTTC; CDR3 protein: CASSQEAGGRQETQYF
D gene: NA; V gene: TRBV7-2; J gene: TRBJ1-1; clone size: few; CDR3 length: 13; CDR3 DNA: TGTGCCAGCAGCTTACTCGGGGCAGGTGAAGCTTTCTTT; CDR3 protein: CASSLLGAGEAFF
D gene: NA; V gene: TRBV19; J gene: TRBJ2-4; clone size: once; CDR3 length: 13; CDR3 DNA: TGTGCCAGTAGTCTCGGAGGCAAAAACATTCAGTACTTC; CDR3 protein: CASSLGGKNIQYF
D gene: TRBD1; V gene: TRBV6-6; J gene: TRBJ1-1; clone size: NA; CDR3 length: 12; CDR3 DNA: TGTGCCAGCAGTTACGCGGACAGGGAAGCTTTCTTT; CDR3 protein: CASSYADREAFF
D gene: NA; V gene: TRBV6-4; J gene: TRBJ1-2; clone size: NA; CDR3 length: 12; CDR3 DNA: TGTGCCAGCAGTCCGGACGGCTATGGCTACACCTTC; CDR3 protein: CASSPDGYGYTF
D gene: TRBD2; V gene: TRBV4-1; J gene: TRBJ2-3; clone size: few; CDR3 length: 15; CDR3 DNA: TGCGCCAGCAGCGAAAGCGGACTAGATCGAAATACGCAGTATTTT; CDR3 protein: CASSESGLDRNTQYF
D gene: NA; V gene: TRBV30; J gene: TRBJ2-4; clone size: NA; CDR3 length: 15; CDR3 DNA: TGTGCCTGGAGCCAATTAACAGGGATTGAAAACATTCAGTACTTC; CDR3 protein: CAWSQLTGIENIQYF
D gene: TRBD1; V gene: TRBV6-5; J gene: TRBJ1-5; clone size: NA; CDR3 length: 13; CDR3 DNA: TGTGCCAGCAGTTACCGGACAGGCAGGTCCCAGCATTTT; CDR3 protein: CASSYRTGRSQHF
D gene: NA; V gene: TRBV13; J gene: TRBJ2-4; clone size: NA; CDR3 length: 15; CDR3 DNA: TGTGCCAGCAGCAAAATGAGTGTGGCCAAAAACATTCAGTACTTC; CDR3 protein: CASSKMSVAKNIQYF
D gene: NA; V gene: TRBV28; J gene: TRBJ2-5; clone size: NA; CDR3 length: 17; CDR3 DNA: TGTGCCAGCAGTTTATGGGGTGGGCAGCTTCCAAAAGAGACCCAGTACTTC; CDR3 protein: CASSLWGGQLPKETQYF
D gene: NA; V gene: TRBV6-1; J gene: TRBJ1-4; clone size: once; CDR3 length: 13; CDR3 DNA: TGTGCCAGCAGTGAGCACAGGGCTGAAAAACTGTTTTTT; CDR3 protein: CASSEHRAEKLFF
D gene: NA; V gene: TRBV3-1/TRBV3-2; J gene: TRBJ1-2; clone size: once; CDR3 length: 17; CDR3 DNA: TGTGCCAGCAGCCAAGGGGCGGGGGCGGCCGCTAACTATGGCTACACCTTC; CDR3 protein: CASSQGAGAAANYGYTF
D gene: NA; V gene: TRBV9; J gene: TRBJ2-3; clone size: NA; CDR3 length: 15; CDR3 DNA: TGTGCCAGCAGCGTAGATTTTGCTCGGACAGATACGCAGTATTTT; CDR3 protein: CASSVDFARTDTQYF
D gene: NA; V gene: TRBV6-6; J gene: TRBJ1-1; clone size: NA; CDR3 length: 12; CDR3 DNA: TGTGCCAGCAGTTACCCCAACACTGAAGCTTTCTTT; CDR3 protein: CASSYPNTEAFF
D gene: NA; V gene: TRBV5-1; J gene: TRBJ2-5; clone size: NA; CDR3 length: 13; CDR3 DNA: TGCGCCAGCAGCTTGCCAGGGATAGAGACCCAGTACTTC; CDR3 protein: CASSLPGIETQYF
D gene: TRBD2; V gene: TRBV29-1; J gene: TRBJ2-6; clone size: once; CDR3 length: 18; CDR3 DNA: TGCAGCGTTGGGGGTGCAGAGCGGGAGGCTTCTGGGGCCAACGTCCTGACTTTC; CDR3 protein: CSVGGAEREASGANVLTF
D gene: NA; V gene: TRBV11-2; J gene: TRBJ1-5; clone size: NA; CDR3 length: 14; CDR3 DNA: TGTGCCAGCAGCCCGGGGGTTAGCAATCAGCCCCAGCATTTT; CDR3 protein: CASSPGVSNQPQHF
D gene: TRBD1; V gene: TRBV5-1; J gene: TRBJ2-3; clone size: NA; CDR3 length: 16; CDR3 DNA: TGCGCCAGCAGCTTAGGGACAGGGCTAGAAACAGATACGCAGTATTTT; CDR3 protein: CASSLGTGLETDTQYF
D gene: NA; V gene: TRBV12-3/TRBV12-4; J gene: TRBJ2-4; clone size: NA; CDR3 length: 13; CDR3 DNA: TGTGCCAGCAGTTCCGGACCCACAAACATTCAGTACTTC; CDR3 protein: CASSSGPTNIQYF
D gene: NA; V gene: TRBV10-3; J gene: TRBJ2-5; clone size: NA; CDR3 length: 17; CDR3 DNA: TGTGCCATCAGTGAGCAGGCGGCGGGACAGACACAAGAGACCCAGTACTTC; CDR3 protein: CAISEQAAGQTQETQYF
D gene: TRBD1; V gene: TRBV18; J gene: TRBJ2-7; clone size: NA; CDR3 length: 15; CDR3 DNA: TGTGCCAGCTCACCAGAGGGACAGGGGGGCTACGAGCAGTACTTC; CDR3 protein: CASSPEGQGGYEQYF
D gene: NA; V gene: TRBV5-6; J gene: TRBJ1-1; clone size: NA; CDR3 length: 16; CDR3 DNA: TGTGCCAGCAGCTTGACGGCAGAATTCAAGAACACTGAAGCTTTCTTT; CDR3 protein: CASSLTAEFKNTEAFF
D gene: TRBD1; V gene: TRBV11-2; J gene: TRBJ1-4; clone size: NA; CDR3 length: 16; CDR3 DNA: TGTGCCAGCAGCCCGAACGCCGGGACAGGAAATGAAAAACTGTTTTTT; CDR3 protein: CASSPNAGTGNEKLFF
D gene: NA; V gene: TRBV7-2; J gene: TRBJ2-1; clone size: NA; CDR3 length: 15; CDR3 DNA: TGTGCCAGCAGCGAACCCGGGGCGAAGGGCAATGAGCAGTTCTTC; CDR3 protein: CASSEPGAKGNEQFF
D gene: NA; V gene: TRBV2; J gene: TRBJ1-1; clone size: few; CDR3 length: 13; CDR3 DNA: TGTGCCAGCAGTGAAGAACAGGGAGTTGAAGCTTTCTTT; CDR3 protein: CASSEEQGVEAFF
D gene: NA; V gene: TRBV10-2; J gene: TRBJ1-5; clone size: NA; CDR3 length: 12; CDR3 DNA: TGCGCCAGCAGTGATTTCGATCAGCCCCAGCATTTT; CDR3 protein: CASSDFDQPQHF
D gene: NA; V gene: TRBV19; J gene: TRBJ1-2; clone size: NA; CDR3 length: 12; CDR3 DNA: TGTGCCAGTAGTTTCTCGGGGAGAGGCTACACCTTC; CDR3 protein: CASSFSGRGYTF
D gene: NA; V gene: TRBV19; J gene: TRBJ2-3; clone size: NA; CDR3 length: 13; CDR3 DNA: TGTGCCAGTAGTATTGGAGTTCCAGATACGCAGTATTTT; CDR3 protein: CASSIGVPDTQYF
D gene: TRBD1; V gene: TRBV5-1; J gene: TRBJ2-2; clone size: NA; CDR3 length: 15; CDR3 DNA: TGCGCCAGCAGCGAGGACAGGGGTTTCGTCGGGGAGCTGTTTTTT; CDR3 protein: CASSEDRGFVGELFF
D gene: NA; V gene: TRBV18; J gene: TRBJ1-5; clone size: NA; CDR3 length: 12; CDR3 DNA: TGTGCCAGCTCACCACGAGATCAGCCCCAGCATTTT; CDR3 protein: CASSPRDQPQHF
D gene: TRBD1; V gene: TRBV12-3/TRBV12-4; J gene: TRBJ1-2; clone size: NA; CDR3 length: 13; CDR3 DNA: TGTGCCAGCAGTGTAGGGGGCGCCTATGGCTACACCTTC; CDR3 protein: CASSVGGAYGYTF
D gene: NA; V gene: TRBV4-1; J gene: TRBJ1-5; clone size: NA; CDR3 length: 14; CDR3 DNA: TGCGCCAGCAGCCATAGCATTCAGGATCAGCCCCAGCATTTT; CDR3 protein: CASSHSIQDQPQHF
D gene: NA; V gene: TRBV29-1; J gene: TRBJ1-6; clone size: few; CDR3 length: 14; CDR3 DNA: TGCAGCGTTAGATCCGACTCCTATAATTCACCCCTCCACTTT; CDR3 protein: CSVRSDSYNSPLHF
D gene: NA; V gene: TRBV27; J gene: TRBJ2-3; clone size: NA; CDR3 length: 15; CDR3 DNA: TGTGCCAGCAGTTTAGGGCAGGGTCGGGTAGATACGCAGTATTTT; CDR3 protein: CASSLGQGRVDTQYF
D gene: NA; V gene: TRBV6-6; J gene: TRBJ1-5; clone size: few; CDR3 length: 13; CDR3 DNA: TGTGCCAGCAGTTACCATGAGAATCAGCCCCAGCATTTT; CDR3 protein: CASSYHENQPQHF
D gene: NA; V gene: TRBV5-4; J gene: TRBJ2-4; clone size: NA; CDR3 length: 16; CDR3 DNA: TGTGCCAGCAGCTCAGTGGGGCGCGGGGTGGGAAACATTCAGTACTTC; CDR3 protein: CASSSVGRGVGNIQYF
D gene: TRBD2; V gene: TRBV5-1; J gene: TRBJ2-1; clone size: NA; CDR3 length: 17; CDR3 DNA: TGCGCCAGCAGCTTGTTTAGCGGGAGGACGAACTACAATGAGCAGTTCTTC; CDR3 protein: CASSLFSGRTNYNEQFF
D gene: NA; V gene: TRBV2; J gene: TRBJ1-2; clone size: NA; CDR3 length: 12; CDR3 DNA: TGTGCCAGCAGTGATGTCCAGGCGGGCTACACCTTC; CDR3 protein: CASSDVQAGYTF
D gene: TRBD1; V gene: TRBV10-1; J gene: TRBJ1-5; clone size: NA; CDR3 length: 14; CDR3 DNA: TGCGCCAGCAACTTAACAGGGGAACATCAGCCCCAGCATTTT; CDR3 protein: CASNLTGEHQPQHF
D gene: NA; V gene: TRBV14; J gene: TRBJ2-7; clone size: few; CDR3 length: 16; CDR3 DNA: TGTGCCAGCAGCCAAGAAGGCGGCCGGATACTCTACGAGCAGTACTTC; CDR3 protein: CASSQEGGRILYEQYF
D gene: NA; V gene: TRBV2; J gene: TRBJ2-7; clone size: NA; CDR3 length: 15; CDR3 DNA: TGTGCCAGCGCTAATATGGTGACCAGCTCCTACGAGCAGTACTTC; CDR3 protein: CASANMVTSSYEQYF
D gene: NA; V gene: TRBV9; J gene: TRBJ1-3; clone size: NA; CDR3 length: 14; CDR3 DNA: TGTGCCAGCGGGGCGCGAGGCTCTGGAAACACCATATATTTT; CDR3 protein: CASGARGSGNTIYF
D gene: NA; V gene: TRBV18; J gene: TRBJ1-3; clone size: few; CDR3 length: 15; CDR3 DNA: TGTGCCAGCTCACCACCGTCAGGGACGGAAAACACCATATATTTT; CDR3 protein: CASSPPSGTENTIYF
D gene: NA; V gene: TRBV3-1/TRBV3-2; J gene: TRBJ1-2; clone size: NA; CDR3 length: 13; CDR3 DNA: TGTGCCAGCAGCCAAAGTGACAGCTATGGCTACACCTTC; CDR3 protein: CASSQSDSYGYTF
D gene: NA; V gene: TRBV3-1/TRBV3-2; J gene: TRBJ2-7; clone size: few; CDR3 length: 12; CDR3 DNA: TGTGCCAGCAGCCTCTCACTCTACGAGCAGTACTTC; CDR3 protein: CASSLSLYEQYF
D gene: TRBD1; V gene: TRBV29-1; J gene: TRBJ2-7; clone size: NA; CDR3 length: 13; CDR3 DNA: TGCAGCGTAGACAGGGGGGAAGGTCACGAGCAGTACTTC; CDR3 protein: CSVDRGEGHEQYF
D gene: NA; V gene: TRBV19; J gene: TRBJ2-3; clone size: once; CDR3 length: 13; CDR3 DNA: TGTGCCAGTAGTCCCGACCTACAGGGTACTCGGTATTTT; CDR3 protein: CASSPDLQGTRYF
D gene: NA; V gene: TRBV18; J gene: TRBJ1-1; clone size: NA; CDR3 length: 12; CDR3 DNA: TGTGCCAGCCTAGTATTGAACACTGAAGCTTTCTTT; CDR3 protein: CASLVLNTEAFF